The clone carrying this T cell receptor beta chain was seen a few times. This record belongs to a study of T-cell memory formation after mild COVID-19. MiXCR was run by TCRdb on the 5' RACE reads, yielding one entry per CDR3 protein. The table has roughly 130,000 distinct CDR3 sequences, more than 15% seen once. This TCR was sampled from an adult woman who had mild COVID-19 (a few samples of this study predate the infection). Cell type and time point are not known. Specimen: PBMCs or a T cell subset sorted from them (not recorded which).

The DNA for the CDR3 is TGTGCCAGTAGTATGACAGGGGGCCCTTTCACAGATACGCAGTATTTT. Protein sequence: CASSMTGGPFTDTQYF. This chain uses TRBV19 with TRBJ2-3; the match to TRBD1 covers 10 bases. The junction had 5 bases not matched to a gene; V was cut back by 3 bases and J by 2 bases. Germline values: CDR1 LNHDA, CDR2 SQIVND (reference sequence). The CDR3 has 16 amino acids.